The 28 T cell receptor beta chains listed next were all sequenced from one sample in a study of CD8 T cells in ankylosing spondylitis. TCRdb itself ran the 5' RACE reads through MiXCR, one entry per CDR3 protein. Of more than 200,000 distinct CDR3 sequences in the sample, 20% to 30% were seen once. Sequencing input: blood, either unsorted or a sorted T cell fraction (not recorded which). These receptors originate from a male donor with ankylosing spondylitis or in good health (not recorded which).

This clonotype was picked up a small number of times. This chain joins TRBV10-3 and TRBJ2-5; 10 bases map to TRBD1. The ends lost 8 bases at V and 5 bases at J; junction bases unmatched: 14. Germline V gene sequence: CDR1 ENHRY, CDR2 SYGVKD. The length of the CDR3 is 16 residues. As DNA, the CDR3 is TGTGCCATCGGGGGACAGGGGTTGTATTCGGGGGAGACCCAGTACTTC. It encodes CAIGGQGLYSGETQYF.

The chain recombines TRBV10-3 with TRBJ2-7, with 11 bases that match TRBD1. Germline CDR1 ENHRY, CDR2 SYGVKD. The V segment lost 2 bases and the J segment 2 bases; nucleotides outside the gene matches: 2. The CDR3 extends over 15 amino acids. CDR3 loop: CAISEGGQGAYEQYF. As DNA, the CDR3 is TGTGCCATCAGTGAGGGGGGACAGGGGGCCTACGAGCAGTACTTC.

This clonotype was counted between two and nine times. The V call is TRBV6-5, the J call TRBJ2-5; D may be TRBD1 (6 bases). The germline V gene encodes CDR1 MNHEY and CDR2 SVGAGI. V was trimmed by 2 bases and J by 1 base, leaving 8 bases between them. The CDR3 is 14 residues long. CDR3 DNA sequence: TGTGCCAGCAGTTACGACAGGATCCAAGAGACCCAGTACTTC. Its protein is CASSYDRIQETQYF.

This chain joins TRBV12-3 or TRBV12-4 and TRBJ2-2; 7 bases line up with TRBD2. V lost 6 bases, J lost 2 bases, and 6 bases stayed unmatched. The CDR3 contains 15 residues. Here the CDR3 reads CASSAGLPNTGELFF. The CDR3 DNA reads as TGTGCCAGCAGCGCGGGACTACCTAACACCGGGGAGCTGTTTTTT.

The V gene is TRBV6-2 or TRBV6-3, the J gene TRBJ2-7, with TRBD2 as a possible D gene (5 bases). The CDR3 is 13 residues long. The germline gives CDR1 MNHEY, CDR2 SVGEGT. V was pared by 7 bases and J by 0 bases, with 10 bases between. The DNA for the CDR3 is TGTGCCAGCACAGAGGGTAGCTCCTACGAGCAGTACTTC. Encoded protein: CASTEGSSYEQYF.

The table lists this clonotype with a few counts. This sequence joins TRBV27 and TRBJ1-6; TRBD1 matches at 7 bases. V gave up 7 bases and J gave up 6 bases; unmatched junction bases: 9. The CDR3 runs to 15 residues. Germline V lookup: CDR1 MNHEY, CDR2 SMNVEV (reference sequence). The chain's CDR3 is CASKTGRFGNSPLHF. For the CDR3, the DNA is TGTGCCAGCAAGACAGGGAGGTTTGGTAATTCACCCCTCCACTTT.

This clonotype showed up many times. CDR3 sequence: CASSLLGTGELFF. In nucleotides, the CDR3 is TGCGCCAGCAGCCTCCTCGGAACCGGGGAGCTGTTTTTT. The chain carries TRBV5-1 and TRBJ2-2; D is ambiguous. The CDR3 runs to 13 residues. Germline V lookup: CDR1 SGHRS, CDR2 YFSETQ. Trimming removed 4 bases at V and 5 bases at J, with 9 bases between.

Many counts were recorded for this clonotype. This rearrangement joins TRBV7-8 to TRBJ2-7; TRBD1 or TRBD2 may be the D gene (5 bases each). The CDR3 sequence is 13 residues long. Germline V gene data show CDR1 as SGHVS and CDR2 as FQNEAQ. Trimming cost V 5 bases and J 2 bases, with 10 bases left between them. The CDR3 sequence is CASSRRDAYEQYF. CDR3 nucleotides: TGTGCCAGCAGCCGCCGGGACGCCTACGAGCAGTACTTC. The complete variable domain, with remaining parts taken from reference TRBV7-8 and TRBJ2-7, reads GAGVSQSPRYKVAKRGQDVALRCDPISGHVSLFWYQQALGQGPEFLTYFQNEAQLDKSGLPSDRFFAERPEGSVSTLKIQRTQQEDSAVYLCASSRRDAYEQYFGPGTRLTVT.

CDR3 amino acids: CASSSSTRGAQHF. The CDR3 coding sequence is TGTGCCAGCAGTTCATCAACCCGGGGGGCCCAGCATTTT. This rearrangement joins TRBV12-3 or TRBV12-4 to TRBJ1-5, with D maybe TRBD1 (5 bases). Trimming cost V 4 bases and J 11 bases, with 15 bases left between them. CDR3 length: 13 residues.

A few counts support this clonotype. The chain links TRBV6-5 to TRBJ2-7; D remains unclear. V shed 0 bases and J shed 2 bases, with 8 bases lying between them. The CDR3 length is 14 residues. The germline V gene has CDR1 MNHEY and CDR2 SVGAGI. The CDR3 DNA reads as TGTGCCAGCAGTTACTCTGGCAAGACCTACGAGCAGTACTTC. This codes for CASSYSGKTYEQYF.

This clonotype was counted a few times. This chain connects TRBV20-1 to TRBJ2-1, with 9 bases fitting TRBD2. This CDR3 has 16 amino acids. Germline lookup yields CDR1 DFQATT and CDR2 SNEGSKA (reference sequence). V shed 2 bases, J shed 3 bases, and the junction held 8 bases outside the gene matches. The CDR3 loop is CSARFGGGALYNEQFF. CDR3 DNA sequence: TGCAGTGCTAGATTCGGCGGGGGGGCCCTCTACAATGAGCAGTTCTTC.

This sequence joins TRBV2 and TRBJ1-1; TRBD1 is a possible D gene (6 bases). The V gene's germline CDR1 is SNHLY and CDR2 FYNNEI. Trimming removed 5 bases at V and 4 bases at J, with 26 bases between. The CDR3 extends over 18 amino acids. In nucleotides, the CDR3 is TGTGCCAGCAGTTTCCGCCCCACAGGGCTCCAGCGTGCCACTGAAGCTTTCTTT. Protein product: CASSFRPTGLQRATEAFF.

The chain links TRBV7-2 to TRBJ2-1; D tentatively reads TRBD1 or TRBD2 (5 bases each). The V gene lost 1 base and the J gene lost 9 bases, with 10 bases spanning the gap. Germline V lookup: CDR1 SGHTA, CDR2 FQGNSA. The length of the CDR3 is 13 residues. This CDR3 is CASSLVGVAEQFF. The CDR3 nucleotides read TGTGCCAGCAGCTTAGTGGGGGTGGCTGAGCAGTTCTTC.

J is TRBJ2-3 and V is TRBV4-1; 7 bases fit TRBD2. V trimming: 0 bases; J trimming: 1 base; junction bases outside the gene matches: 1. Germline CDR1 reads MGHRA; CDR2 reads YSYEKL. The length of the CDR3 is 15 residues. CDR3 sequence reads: CASSQETSGTDTQYF. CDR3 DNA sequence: TGCGCCAGCAGCCAAGAAACTAGCGGCACAGATACGCAGTATTTT.

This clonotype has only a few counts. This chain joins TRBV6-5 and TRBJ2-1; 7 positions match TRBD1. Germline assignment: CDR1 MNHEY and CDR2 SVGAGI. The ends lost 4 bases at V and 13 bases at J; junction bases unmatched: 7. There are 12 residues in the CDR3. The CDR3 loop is CASSSRQGFQFF. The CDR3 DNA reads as TGTGCCAGCAGTTCCAGACAGGGTTTTCAGTTCTTC.

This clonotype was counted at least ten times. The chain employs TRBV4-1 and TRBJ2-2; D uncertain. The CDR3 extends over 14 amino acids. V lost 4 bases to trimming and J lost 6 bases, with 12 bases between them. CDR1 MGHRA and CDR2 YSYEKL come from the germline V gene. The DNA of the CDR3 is TGCGCCAGCAGCCCCCGAATGGGGTCCGGGGAGCTGTTTTTT. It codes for CASSPRMGSGELFF.

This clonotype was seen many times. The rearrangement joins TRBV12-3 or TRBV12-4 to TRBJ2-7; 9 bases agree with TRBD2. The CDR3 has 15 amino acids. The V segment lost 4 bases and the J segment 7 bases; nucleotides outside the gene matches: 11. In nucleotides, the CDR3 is TGTGCCAGCAGTTCCCCCCCCAGCGGGGGGTTTGAGCAGTACTTC. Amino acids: CASSSPPSGGFEQYF.

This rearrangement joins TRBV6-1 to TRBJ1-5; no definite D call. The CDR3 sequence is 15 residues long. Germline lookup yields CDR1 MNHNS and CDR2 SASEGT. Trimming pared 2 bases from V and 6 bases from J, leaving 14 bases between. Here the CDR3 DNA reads TGTGCCAGCAGTGAACTAAGCCATGTGATTCAGCCCCAGCATTTT. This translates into CASSELSHVIQPQHF.

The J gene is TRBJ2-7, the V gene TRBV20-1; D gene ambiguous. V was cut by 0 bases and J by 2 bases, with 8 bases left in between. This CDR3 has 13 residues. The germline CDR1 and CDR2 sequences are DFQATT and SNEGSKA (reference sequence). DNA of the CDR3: TGCAGTGCTAGAGAGCCCAGAGCCTACGAGCAGTACTTC. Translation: CSAREPRAYEQYF.

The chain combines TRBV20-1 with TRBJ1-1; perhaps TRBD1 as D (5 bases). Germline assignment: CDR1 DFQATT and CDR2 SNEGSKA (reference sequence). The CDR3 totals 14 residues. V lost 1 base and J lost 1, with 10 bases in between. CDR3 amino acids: CSARGGGENTEAFF. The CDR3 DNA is TGCAGTGCTAGAGGGGGAGGGGAGAACACTGAAGCTTTCTTT.

The CDR3 DNA sequence: TGTGCCAGCTCACCGGTTCCCGGACAGGGACATGAGCAGTTCTTC. Translation: CASSPVPGQGHEQFF. This chain connects TRBV18 to TRBJ2-1; 8 bases align to TRBD1. Germline CDR1 reads KGHSH; CDR2 reads LQKENI. The CDR3 is made up of 15 amino acids. V lost 3 bases and J lost 8; bases outside the gene matches: 9. Full variable domain (rest looked up from reference TRBV18 and TRBJ2-1): NAGVMQNPRHLVRRRGQEARLRCSPMKGHSHVYWYRQLPEEGLKFMVYLQKENIIDESGMPKERFSAEFPKEGPSILRIQQVVRGDSAAYFCASSPVPGQGHEQFFGPGTRLTVL.

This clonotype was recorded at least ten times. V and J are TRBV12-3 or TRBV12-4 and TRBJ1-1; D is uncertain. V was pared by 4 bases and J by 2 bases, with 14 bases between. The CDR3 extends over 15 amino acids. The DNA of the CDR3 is TGTGCCAGCAGTTATCTCTCTGGATATAACACTGAAGCTTTCTTT. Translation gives CASSYLSGYNTEAFF.

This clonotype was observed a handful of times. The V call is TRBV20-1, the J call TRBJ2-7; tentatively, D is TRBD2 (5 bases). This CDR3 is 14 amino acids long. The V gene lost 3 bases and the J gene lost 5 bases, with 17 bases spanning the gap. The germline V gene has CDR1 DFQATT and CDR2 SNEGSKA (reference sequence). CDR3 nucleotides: TGCAGTGCTAGGCCCGGGTCCGGGCGGGACGAGCAGTACTTC. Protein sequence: CSARPGSGRDEQYF.

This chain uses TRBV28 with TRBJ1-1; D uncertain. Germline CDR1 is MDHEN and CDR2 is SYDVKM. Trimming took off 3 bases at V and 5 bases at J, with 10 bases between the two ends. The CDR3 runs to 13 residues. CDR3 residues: CASSFTKGTEAFF. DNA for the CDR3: TGTGCCAGCAGTTTTACCAAGGGAACTGAAGCTTTCTTT.

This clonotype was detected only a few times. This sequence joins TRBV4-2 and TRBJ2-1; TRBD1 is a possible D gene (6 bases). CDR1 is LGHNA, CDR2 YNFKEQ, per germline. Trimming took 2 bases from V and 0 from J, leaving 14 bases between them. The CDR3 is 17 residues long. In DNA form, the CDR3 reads TGTGCCAGCAGCCAAACGGACAGCCGATCCTCCTACAATGAGCAGTTCTTC. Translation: CASSQTDSRSSYNEQFF.

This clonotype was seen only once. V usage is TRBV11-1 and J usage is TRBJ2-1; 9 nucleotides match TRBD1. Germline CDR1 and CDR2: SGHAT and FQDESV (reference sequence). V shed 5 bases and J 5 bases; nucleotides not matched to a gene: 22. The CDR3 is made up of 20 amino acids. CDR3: CASSLTRGQGLLGVDNEQFF. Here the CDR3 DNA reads TGTGCCAGCAGCCTCACTCGGGGACAGGGTTTATTGGGTGTCGACAATGAGCAGTTCTTC.

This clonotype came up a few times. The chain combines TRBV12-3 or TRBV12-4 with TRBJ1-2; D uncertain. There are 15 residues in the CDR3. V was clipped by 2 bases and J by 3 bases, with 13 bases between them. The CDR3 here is CASSLIGDLDYGYTF. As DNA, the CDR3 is TGTGCCAGCAGTTTAATCGGGGATCTTGACTATGGCTACACCTTC.

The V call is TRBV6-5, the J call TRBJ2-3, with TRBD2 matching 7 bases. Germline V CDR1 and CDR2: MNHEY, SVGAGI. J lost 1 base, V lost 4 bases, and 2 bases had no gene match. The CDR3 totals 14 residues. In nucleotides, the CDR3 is TGTGCCAGCAGTTCTCTAGCGGGCACAGATACGCAGTATTTT. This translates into CASSSLAGTDTQYF.